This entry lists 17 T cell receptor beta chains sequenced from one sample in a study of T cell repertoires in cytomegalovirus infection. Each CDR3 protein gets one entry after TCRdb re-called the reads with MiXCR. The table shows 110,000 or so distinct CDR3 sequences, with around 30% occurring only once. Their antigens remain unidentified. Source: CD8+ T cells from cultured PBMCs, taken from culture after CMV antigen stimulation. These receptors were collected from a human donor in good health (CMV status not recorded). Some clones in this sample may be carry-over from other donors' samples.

CDR3 residues: CASSLVGGHTEAFF. CDR3 DNA: TGTGCCAGCAGCTTAGTCGGGGGACACACTGAAGCTTTCTTT. This sequence joins TRBV5-4 and TRBJ1-1; tentatively, D is TRBD1 (5 bases). Germline V gives CDR1 SGHNT, CDR2 YYREEE (reference sequence). V was pared by 2 bases and J by 3 bases, with 11 bases between. The CDR3 is 14 amino acids.

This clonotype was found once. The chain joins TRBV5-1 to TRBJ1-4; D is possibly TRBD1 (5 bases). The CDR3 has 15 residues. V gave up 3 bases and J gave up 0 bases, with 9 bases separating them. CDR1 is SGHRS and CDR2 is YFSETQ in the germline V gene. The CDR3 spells CASSSRGATNEKLFF. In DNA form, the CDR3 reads TGCGCCAGCAGCTCACGAGGGGCAACTAATGAAAAACTGTTTTTT.

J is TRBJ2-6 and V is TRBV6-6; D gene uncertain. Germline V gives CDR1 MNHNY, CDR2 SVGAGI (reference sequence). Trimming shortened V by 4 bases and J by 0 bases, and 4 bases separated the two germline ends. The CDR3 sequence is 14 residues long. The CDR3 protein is CASSFDSGANVLTF. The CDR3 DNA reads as TGTGCCAGCAGTTTCGACTCTGGGGCCAACGTCCTGACTTTC.

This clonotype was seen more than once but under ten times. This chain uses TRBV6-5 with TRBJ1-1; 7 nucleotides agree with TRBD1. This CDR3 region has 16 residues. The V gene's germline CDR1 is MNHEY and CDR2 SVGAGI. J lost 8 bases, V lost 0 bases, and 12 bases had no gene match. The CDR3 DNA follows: TGTGCCAGCAGTTACTCGGGACAGACCATTACAAAAGAAGCTTTCTTT. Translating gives CASSYSGQTITKEAFF.

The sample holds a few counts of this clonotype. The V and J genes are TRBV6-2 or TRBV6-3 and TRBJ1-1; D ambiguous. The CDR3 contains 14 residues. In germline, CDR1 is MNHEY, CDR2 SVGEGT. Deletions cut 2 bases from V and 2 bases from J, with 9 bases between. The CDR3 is CASSYLRPNTEAFF. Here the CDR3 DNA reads TGTGCCAGCAGTTACCTGCGACCAAACACTGAAGCTTTCTTT.

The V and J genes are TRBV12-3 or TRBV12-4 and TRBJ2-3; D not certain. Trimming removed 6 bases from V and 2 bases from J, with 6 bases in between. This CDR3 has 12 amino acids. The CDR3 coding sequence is TGTGCCAGCAGGCCTATCACAGATACGCAGTATTTT. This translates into CASRPITDTQYF.

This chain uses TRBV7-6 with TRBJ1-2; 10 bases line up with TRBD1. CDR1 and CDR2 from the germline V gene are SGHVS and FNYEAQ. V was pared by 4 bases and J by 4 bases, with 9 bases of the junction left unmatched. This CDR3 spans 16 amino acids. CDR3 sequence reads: CASSSAGTGDLYGYTF. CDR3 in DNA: TGTGCCAGCAGCTCTGCCGGGACAGGGGACCTCTATGGCTACACCTTC.

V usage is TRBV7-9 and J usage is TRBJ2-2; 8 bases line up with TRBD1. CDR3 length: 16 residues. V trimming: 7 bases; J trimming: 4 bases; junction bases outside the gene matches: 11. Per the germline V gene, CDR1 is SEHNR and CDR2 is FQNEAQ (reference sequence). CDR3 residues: CASTELGQDITGELFF. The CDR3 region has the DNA TGTGCCAGCACCGAGCTGGGACAGGATATCACCGGGGAGCTGTTTTTT.

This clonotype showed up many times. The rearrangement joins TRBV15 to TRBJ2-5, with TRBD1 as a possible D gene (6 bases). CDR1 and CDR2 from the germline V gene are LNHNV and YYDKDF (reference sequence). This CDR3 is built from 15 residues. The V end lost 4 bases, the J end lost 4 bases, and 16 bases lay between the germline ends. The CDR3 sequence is CATSIIKKGGETQYF. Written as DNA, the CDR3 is TGTGCCACCAGCATAATCAAAAAAGGGGGAGAGACCCAGTACTTC.

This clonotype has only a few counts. CDR3 sequence reads: CASSFLSGTEAFF. CDR3 DNA sequence: TGCGCCAGCAGCTTTTTGAGTGGGACTGAAGCTTTCTTT. This chain uses TRBV5-1 with TRBJ1-1; D is undetermined. The length of the CDR3 is 13 residues. Trimming left V 2 bases short and J 5 bases short, with 10 bases between. The V gene's germline CDR1 is SGHRS and CDR2 YFSETQ.

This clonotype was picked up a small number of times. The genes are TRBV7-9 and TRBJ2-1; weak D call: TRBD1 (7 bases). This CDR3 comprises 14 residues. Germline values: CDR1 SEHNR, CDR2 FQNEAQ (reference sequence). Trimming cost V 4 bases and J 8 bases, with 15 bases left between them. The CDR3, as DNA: TGTGCCAGCAGCTCGCAGGGGGGAAGCGATGAGCAGTTCTTC. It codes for CASSSQGGSDEQFF.

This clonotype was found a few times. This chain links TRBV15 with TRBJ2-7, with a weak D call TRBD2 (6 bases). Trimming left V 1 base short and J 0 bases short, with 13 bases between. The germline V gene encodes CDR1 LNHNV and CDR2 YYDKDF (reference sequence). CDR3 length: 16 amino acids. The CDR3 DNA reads TGTGCCACCAGCAGAGTGGGAGGAGAACTCTCCTACGAGCAGTACTTC. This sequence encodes CATSRVGGELSYEQYF.

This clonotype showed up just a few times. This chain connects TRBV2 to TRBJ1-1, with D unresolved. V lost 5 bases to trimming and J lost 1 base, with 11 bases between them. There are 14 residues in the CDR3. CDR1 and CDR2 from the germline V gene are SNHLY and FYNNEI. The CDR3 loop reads CASSTRAQNTEAFF. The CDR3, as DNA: TGTGCCAGCAGTACCCGGGCTCAGAACACTGAAGCTTTCTTT.

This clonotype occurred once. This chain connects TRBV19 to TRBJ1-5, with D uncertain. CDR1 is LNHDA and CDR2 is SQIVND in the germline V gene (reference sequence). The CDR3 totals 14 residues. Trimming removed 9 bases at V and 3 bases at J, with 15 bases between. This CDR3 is CASEGRAYNQPQHF. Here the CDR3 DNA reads TGTGCCAGCGAAGGACGGGCCTACAATCAGCCCCAGCATTTT.

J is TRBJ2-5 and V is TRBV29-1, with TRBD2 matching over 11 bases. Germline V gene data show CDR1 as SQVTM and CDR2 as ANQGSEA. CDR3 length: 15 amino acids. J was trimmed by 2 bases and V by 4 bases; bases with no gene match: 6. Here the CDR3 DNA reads TGCAGCGTTGGGATAATAGCGGGGGGGCAAGAGACCCAGTACTTC. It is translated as CSVGIIAGGQETQYF.

The chain's CDR3 is CASSPSWTGNSPLHF. The CDR3, as DNA: TGTGCCAGCAGTCCGTCTTGGACAGGGAATTCACCCCTCCACTTT. This chain connects TRBV6-5 to TRBJ1-6, with 8 bases identical to TRBD1. The CDR3 covers 15 residues. V shed 5 bases, J shed 7 bases, and the junction held 7 bases outside the gene matches. Looked up from germline, CDR1 is MNHEY and CDR2 is SVGAGI.

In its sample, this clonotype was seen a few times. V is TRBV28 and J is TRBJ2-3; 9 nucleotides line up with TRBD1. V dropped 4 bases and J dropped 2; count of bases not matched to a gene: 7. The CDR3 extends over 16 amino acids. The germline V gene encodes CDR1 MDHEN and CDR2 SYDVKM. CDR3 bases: TGTGCCAGCAGTTGGAACAGGGGGCCGAACACAGATACGCAGTATTTT. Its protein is CASSWNRGPNTDTQYF.